These 10 T cell receptor beta chains were sequenced from one sample in a study of T cell responses to AZD1222 COVID-19 vaccine. Profiling relied on immunoSEQ multiplex PCR, and the TCRdb table lists in-frame clones only, not all of them. In the table there are over 120,000 clones, about 92% of which are singletons. Sample: peripheral blood, taken 28 days after the second AZD1222 dose. All receptors come from an adult who received the AZD1222 COVID-19 vaccine.

The chain uses TRBV11-2 and TRBJ2-1; TRBD2 agrees at 7 bases. The V gene's germline CDR1 is SGHAT and CDR2 FQNNGV. This CDR3 has 16 residues. V lost 1 base and J lost 3; bases outside the gene matches: 6. The CDR3 coding sequence is TGTGCCAGCAGCTTAGTGACTAGCAGGAACTACAATGAGCAGTTCTTC. Protein sequence: CASSLVTSRNYNEQFF.

This chain joins TRBV7-2 and TRBJ2-2, with a possible D match to TRBD1 (5 bases). Germline CDR1 is SGHTA and CDR2 is FQGNSA. The CDR3 totals 15 residues. Trimming took off 1 base at V and 4 bases at J, with 10 bases between the two ends. This CDR3 reads CASSLVTAVTGELFF. The CDR3 bases are TGTGCCAGCAGCTTAGTGACAGCAGTCACCGGGGAGCTGTTTTTT.

The chain carries TRBV15 and TRBJ2-4, with TRBD2 identical over 11 bases. J lost 0 bases, V lost 1 base, and 5 bases had no gene match. Germline lookup yields CDR1 LNHNV and CDR2 YYDKDF (reference sequence). The CDR3 contains 18 residues. In nucleotides, the CDR3 is TGTGCCACCAGCAGAGCCGGGACTAGCGGATTAGCCAAAAACATTCAGTACTTC. Translation: CATSRAGTSGLAKNIQYF.

CDR3 sequence reads: CASSLVGAGEAFF. The CDR3 DNA reads TGTGCCAGCAGCTTAGTTGGGGCAGGCGAAGCTTTCTTT. The chain combines TRBV11-2 with TRBJ1-1; tentatively, D is TRBD1 (5 bases). Deletions cut 1 base from V and 8 bases from J, with 11 bases between. CDR3 length: 13 residues. Germline V gene sequence: CDR1 SGHAT, CDR2 FQNNGV.

The V call is TRBV5-5, the J call TRBJ2-2, with 7 nucleotides matching TRBD1. Germline V gene data show CDR1 as SGHKS and CDR2 as YYEKEE (reference sequence). This CDR3 region has 14 residues. With 4 bases clipped from V and 5 bases from J, the junction kept 5 bases outside the gene matches. The CDR3 DNA is TGTGCCAGCAGCCGCCAGGGGGTAACCGGGGAGCTGTTTTTT. Its translation is CASSRQGVTGELFF.

The chain links TRBV18 to TRBJ1-5, with a weak D call TRBD1 (5 bases). V shed 5 bases and J shed 9 bases, with 23 bases lying between them. CDR3 size: 16 residues. Germline V CDR1 and CDR2: KGHSH, LQKENI. CDR3 residues: CASSETRPGVNLPQHF. CDR3 DNA: TGTGCCAGCTCAGAAACCAGACCGGGGGTCAATTTGCCCCAGCATTTT. The full variable domain, its missing parts supplied by reference TRBV18 and TRBJ1-5, is NAGVMQNPRHLVRRRGQEARLRCSPMKGHSHVYWYRQLPEEGLKFMVYLQKENIIDESGMPKERFSAEFPKEGPSILRIQQVVRGDSAAYFCASSETRPGVNLPQHFGDGTRLSIL.

This chain connects TRBV18 to TRBJ1-6; possible D gene TRBD1, 6 bases. V lost 3 bases to trimming and J lost 9 bases, with 18 bases between them. The CDR3 runs 16 residues. Germline CDR1 is KGHSH and CDR2 is LQKENI. The CDR3 region has the DNA TGTGCCAGCTCACCTTCGTCACAGGGAGGCGTTTCACCCCTCCACTTT. Its translation: CASSPSSQGGVSPLHF.

The gene calls are TRBV19 and TRBJ1-1; D not certain. This CDR3 region has 13 residues. Trimming cost V 5 bases and J 1 base, with 8 bases left between them. Germline V gene data show CDR1 as LNHDA and CDR2 as SQIVND (reference sequence). The CDR3: CASSYQRNTEAFF. CDR3 coding DNA: TGTGCCAGTAGTTACCAAAGGAACACTGAAGCTTTCTTT. Based on the CDR3 plus reference TRBV19 and TRBJ1-1, the full variable domain is DGGITQSPKYLFRKEGQNVTLSCEQNLNHDAMYWYRQDPGQGLRLIYYSQIVNDFQKGDIAEGYSVSREKKESFPLTVTSAQKNPTAFYLCASSYQRNTEAFFGQGTRLTVV.

This clone was seen only once. The chain has TRBV29-1 and TRBJ2-5; TRBD1 matches at 10 bases. V lost 5 bases, J lost 5 bases, and 2 bases stayed unmatched. The germline gives CDR1 SQVTM, CDR2 ANQGSEA. This CDR3 spans 12 amino acids. The CDR3, as DNA: TGCAGCGTTAGGACAGGGGGGGAGACCCAGTACTTC. Amino acids: CSVRTGGETQYF. Complete variable domain (other parts from reference TRBV29-1 and TRBJ2-5): SAVISQKPSRDICQRGTSLTIQCQVDSQVTMMFWYRQQPGQSLTLIATANQGSEATYESGFVIDKFPISRPNLTFSTLTVSNMSPEDSSIYLCSVRTGGETQYFGPGTRLLVL.

This clone was counted only a few times. The rearrangement uses TRBV28 and TRBJ1-2; D remains unclear. The V and J ends lost 6 bases and 6 bases respectively, with 8 bases between them. This CDR3 is 11 amino acids long. The V gene's germline CDR1 is MDHEN and CDR2 SYDVKM. For the CDR3, the DNA is TGTGCCAGCAGCCTACGACATGGCTACACCTTC. This gives the protein CASSLRHGYTF.